This T cell receptor beta chain derives from a study of blood T cell repertoires in COVID-19. Study information: COVID-19 samples from acute and convalescent phases originated in the United States, Italy and Spain. The cDNA or gDNA used as material had been derived from T cells, B-cell-depleted T cells, or PBMCs.

In the study's own analysis: Amplification of reference gene primers was used by the study to estimate nucleated cell counts. Generated by immunoSEQ multiplex PCR, the TCRdb table keeps only in-frame clones and is missing some. That table supplies the V and J calls and clone size; D and trimming were determined from the DNA. The sample holds under 250,000 clones, about 76% seen once. The CDR3 is made up of 16 amino acids. CDR1 LNHDA and CDR2 SQIVND come from the germline V gene (reference sequence). V was shortened by 2 bases and J by 8 bases, with 21 bases between the two germline ends. The sample taken for sequencing was peripheral blood. V is TRBV19 and J is TRBJ1-2, with a tentative D call TRBD1 (5 bases). The sequence came from a woman in her thirties or forties with COVID-19, enrolled during active disease. The DNA of the CDR3 is TGTGCCAGTAGTATATTTAGCCCCGGCCAGGGAAAAGGCTACACCTTC. Translating it yields CASSIFSPGQGKGYTF. Full variable domain (rest looked up from reference TRBV19 and TRBJ1-2): DGGITQSPKYLFRKEGQNVTLSCEQNLNHDAMYWYRQDPGQGLRLIYYSQIVNDFQKGDIAEGYSVSREKKESFPLTVTSAQKNPTAFYLCASSIFSPGQGKGYTFGSGTRLTVV.